One sample yielded the 26 T cell receptor beta chains listed below, sequenced in a study of radiotherapy plus CTLA-4 blockade in lung cancer. Generated by immunoSEQ multiplex PCR, the TCRdb table keeps only in-frame clones and is missing some. The top ten hold roughly a quarter of the sample, which has more than 90,000 clones, 82% seen once. The sample was peripheral blood, taken from a patient treated with radiotherapy plus ipilimumab. The receptors here all came from a human donor with non-small cell lung cancer that progressed on radiotherapy plus ipilimumab.

The CDR3 bases are TGTGCCAGCAGTTTTGGGGCAACTCAGCCCCAGCATTTT. Amino acids: CASSFGATQPQHF. The J gene is TRBJ1-5, the V gene TRBV28; tentative D call: TRBD1 (5 bases). V shed 3 bases and J shed 6 bases, with 9 bases lying between them. The germline V gene has CDR1 MDHEN and CDR2 SYDVKM. This CDR3 comprises 13 residues.

The gene calls are TRBV5-1 and TRBJ2-1; TRBD2 might be the D (5 bases). The CDR3 has 15 residues. Deletions cut 0 bases from V and 6 bases from J, with 13 bases between. CDR1 and CDR2 (germline): SGHRS, YFSETQ. The CDR3 DNA sequence: TGCGCCAGCAGCTTGGACCCGGGAATCGGCAATGAGCAGTTCTTC. Translated, it gives CASSLDPGIGNEQFF.

The CDR3 DNA sequence: TGTGCCAGCAGAGGGAATCGCCGCGTTTACGAGCAGTACTTC. Amino acids: CASRGNRRVYEQYF. The chain couples TRBV6-1 to TRBJ2-7, with D unclear. Trimming removed 6 bases from V and 4 bases from J, with 16 bases in between. This CDR3 spans 14 amino acids. CDR1 is MNHNS, CDR2 SASEGT, per germline.

With respect to this clone: An end of the junction differs from the germline gene, which may be a read error. This chain links TRBV7-8 with TRBJ2-1, with 10 bases identical to TRBD2. Germline CDR1 SGHVS, CDR2 FQNEAQ. The length of the CDR3 is 15 residues. The CDR3 loop reads CASSLAGGTYNEQFF. The CDR3 DNA reads as TGTGCCAGCAGTTTAGCGGGAGGTACCTACAATGAGCAGTTCTTC.

V is TRBV7-9 and J is TRBJ2-1, with 10 bases that match TRBD2. Germline V gene sequence: CDR1 SEHNR, CDR2 FQNEAQ (reference sequence). This CDR3 spans 16 amino acids. The junction had 10 bases not matched to a gene; V was cut back by 1 base and J by 10 bases. CDR3 protein: CASSLVEREGRGEQFF. In DNA, the CDR3 is TGTGCCAGCAGCTTAGTCGAGCGGGAGGGCCGGGGGGAGCAGTTCTTC.

This chain uses TRBV9 with TRBJ2-2; perhaps TRBD1 as D (5 bases). Germline CDR1 and CDR2: SGDLS and YYNGEE. Between the trimmed V and J ends, which lost 0 bases and 1 base, there was a span of 7 bases. The CDR3 has 15 residues. CDR3 DNA: TGTGCCAGCAGCGTAGCAACAGGGAACACCGGGGAGCTGTTTTTT. As protein: CASSVATGNTGELFF. Full variable domain (outside the CDR3, taken from reference TRBV9 and TRBJ2-2): DSGVTQTPKHLITATGQRVTLRCSPRSGDLSVYWYQQSLDQGLQFLIQYYNGEERAKGNILERFSAQQFPDLHSELNLSSLELGDSALYFCASSVATGNTGELFFGEGSRLTVL.

The V gene is TRBV28, the J gene TRBJ2-7; D gene unclear. Trimming took off 5 bases at V and 4 bases at J, with 12 bases between the two ends. Germline V gene lookup returns CDR1 MDHEN and CDR2 SYDVKM. The CDR3 spans 13 residues. This CDR3 reads CASSPLSEYEQYF. CDR3 sequence (DNA): TGTGCCAGCAGTCCACTCTCAGAGTACGAGCAGTACTTC. The whole variable domain, remainder taken from reference TRBV28 and TRBJ2-7, is DVKVTQSSRYLVKRTGEKVFLECVQDMDHENMFWYRQDPGLGLRLIYFSYDVKMKEKGDIPEGYSVSREKKERFSLILESASTNQTSMYLCASSPLSEYEQYFGPGTRLTVT.

The chain employs TRBV2 and TRBJ1-5; 9 bases are shared with TRBD1. J was trimmed by 7 bases and V by 5 bases; bases with no gene match: 9. This CDR3 spans 15 amino acids. CDR1 and CDR2 (germline): SNHLY, FYNNEI. This CDR3 is CASSSTGQGRQPQHF. CDR3 nucleotides: TGTGCCAGCAGTTCCACAGGACAGGGGCGCCAGCCCCAGCATTTT.

This clone showed up just once. The chain uses TRBV6-6 and TRBJ1-1; 7 nucleotides match TRBD1. This CDR3 contains 15 residues. V dropped 6 bases and J dropped 2; count of bases not matched to a gene: 9. Germline CDR1 is MNHNY and CDR2 is SVGAGI (reference sequence). CDR3 in amino acids: CASRLRQGSNTEAFF. In DNA form, the CDR3 reads TGTGCCAGCAGGCTAAGACAGGGTAGTAACACTGAAGCTTTCTTT.

The chain recombines TRBV7-9 with TRBJ1-4; D is uncertain. With 6 bases removed from V and 0 bases from J, the gap between germline ends came to 2 bases. Germline V gives CDR1 SEHNR, CDR2 FQNEAQ (reference sequence). CDR3 length: 12 residues. CDR3 protein: CASSPTNEKLFF. CDR3 sequence (DNA): TGTGCCAGCAGTCCAACTAATGAAAAACTGTTTTTT.

CDR3 DNA: TGTGCCAGCAGCCAGAGGGAGGATGGAAACACCATATATTTT. Its protein product is CASSQREDGNTIYF. V usage is TRBV7-2 and J usage is TRBJ1-3; no firm D call. The CDR3 runs to 14 residues. Germline values: CDR1 SGHTA, CDR2 FQGNSA. Trimming removed 5 bases at V and 3 bases at J, with 11 bases between. The variable domain in full, completed from reference TRBV7-2 and TRBJ1-3, reads GAGVSQSPSNKVTEKGKDVELRCDPISGHTALYWYRQSLGQGLEFLIYFQGNSAPDKSGLPSDRFSAERTGGSVSTLTIQRTQQEDSAVYLCASSQREDGNTIYFGEGSWLTVV.

The chain has TRBV28 and TRBJ2-5; possibly TRBD2 for D (7 bases). The CDR3 is 16 residues long. The V gene lost 6 bases and the J gene lost 2 bases, with 19 bases spanning the gap. CDR1 is MDHEN and CDR2 is SYDVKM in the germline V gene. DNA for the CDR3: TGTGCCAGCAGCCTAGGTCGGGGGGCGAGGCAAGAGACCCAGTACTTC. Protein sequence: CASSLGRGARQETQYF.

V is TRBV7-8 and J is TRBJ1-2, with TRBD1 as a possible D gene (6 bases). This CDR3 comprises 15 residues. The germline V and J ends were trimmed by 1 base and 5 bases, with 14 bases remaining between them. CDR1 is SGHVS, CDR2 FQNEAQ, per germline. For the CDR3, the DNA is TGTGCCAGCAGCTTAGACCACAGGGTGGGGTATGGCTACACCTTC. This gives the protein CASSLDHRVGYGYTF.

The chain combines TRBV19 with TRBJ2-1, with a possible D match to TRBD1 (6 bases). CDR3 length equals 15 residues. The germline CDR1 and CDR2 sequences are LNHDA and SQIVND (reference sequence). Trimming pared 7 bases from V and 3 bases from J, leaving 16 bases between. For the CDR3, the DNA is TGTGCCAGTAATGCCCTAGGACAGCTCTACAATGAGCAGTTCTTC. This sequence encodes CASNALGQLYNEQFF.

The gene calls are TRBV6-6 and TRBJ1-4, with 8 positions matching TRBD1. Germline V lookup: CDR1 MNHNY, CDR2 SVGAGI (reference sequence). After removal of 6 bases from V and 13 bases from J, the junction contained 4 bases not matched to a gene. The length of the CDR3 is 11 residues. The CDR3 sequence: CASRGQGRLFF. DNA of the CDR3: TGTGCCAGCAGAGGACAGGGAAGACTGTTTTTT.

The V and J genes are TRBV6-5 and TRBJ2-2; 11 bases align to TRBD1. The CDR3 sequence is 14 residues long. J lost 6 bases, V lost 6 bases, and 3 bases had no gene match. Per germline, CDR1 MNHEY and CDR2 SVGAGI. The CDR3 region has the DNA TGTGCCAGCAGACAGGACAGGGGGCCCGGGGAGCTGTTTTTT. Its protein product is CASRQDRGPGELFF.

The chain links TRBV29-1 to TRBJ2-3; no reliable D call. Trimming pared 5 bases from V and 1 base from J, leaving 10 bases between. The CDR3 runs to 13 residues. CDR1 and CDR2 (germline): SQVTM, ANQGSEA. The CDR3 DNA reads TGCAGCGTTTTGCAGACTCGCACAGATACGCAGTATTTT. Its protein product is CSVLQTRTDTQYF.

The chain employs TRBV4-2 and TRBJ2-2; 7 bases are a match to TRBD2. The CDR3 is made up of 16 amino acids. Germline CDR1 LGHNA, CDR2 YNFKEQ. Trimming cost V 0 bases and J 3 bases; bases outside gene matches: 4. CDR3 in amino acids: CASSQEAGADTGELFF. The CDR3 region has the DNA TGTGCCAGCAGCCAAGAGGCGGGAGCGGACACCGGGGAGCTGTTTTTT.

The CDR3 loop reads CASSVVRAGTEAFF. CDR3 sequence (DNA): TGTGCCAGCAGCGTGGTTAGGGCCGGCACTGAAGCTTTCTTT. The chain couples TRBV9 to TRBJ1-1; no reliable D call. The CDR3 consists of 14 residues. Germline V CDR1 and CDR2: SGDLS, YYNGEE. Trimming left V 2 bases short and J 4 bases short, with 12 bases between.

This clone has a handful of counts. This sequence joins TRBV6-1 and TRBJ1-1, with no clear D. Germline CDR1 is MNHNS and CDR2 is SASEGT. V shed 10 bases and J shed 4 bases, with 13 bases lying between them. The CDR3 is made up of 12 amino acids. DNA of the CDR3: TGTGCCACCAGCGGCACGGGCACTGAAGCTTTCTTT. It encodes CATSGTGTEAFF.

The chain recombines TRBV5-1 with TRBJ2-1; D is unclear. V dropped 1 base and J dropped 5 bases, with 7 bases sitting between them. Germline CDR1 is SGHRS and CDR2 is YFSETQ. The CDR3 covers 13 residues. CDR3 region: CASSLNLDNEQFF. In DNA form, the CDR3 reads TGCGCCAGCAGCTTGAATCTGGACAATGAGCAGTTCTTC.

The sample holds a few counts of this clone. The CDR3 DNA sequence: TGTGCCAGCAGTCCCGCGGGGCGGGACGAGCAGTACGTC. Protein: CASSPAGRDEQYV. The chain couples TRBV27 to TRBJ2-7, with a possible D match to TRBD2 (6 bases). V was clipped by 5 bases and J by 5 bases, with 13 bases between them. The CDR3 is 13 residues long. Looked up from germline, CDR1 is MNHEY and CDR2 is SMNVEV (reference sequence).

This clone was counted a few times. The V call is TRBV6-5, the J call TRBJ1-2, with D unclear. Germline V gene sequence: CDR1 MNHEY, CDR2 SVGAGI. CDR3 length: 11 residues. V lost 10 bases, J lost 3 bases, and 9 bases lay in between. CDR3 protein: CATSRDYGYTF. The CDR3 coding sequence is TGTGCCACCAGCCGCGACTATGGCTACACCTTC.

This clone was picked up a small number of times. This rearrangement joins TRBV7-3 to TRBJ2-1; D possibly corresponds to TRBD2 (5 bases). Germline values: CDR1 SGHTA, CDR2 FQGTGA. Trimming cost V 1 base and J 4 bases, with 5 bases left between them. This CDR3 comprises 13 residues. For the CDR3, the DNA is TGTGCCAGCAGCTTAAGGGAGTACAATGAGCAGTTCTTC. It encodes CASSLREYNEQFF.

This clone was counted between two and nine times. The CDR3, as DNA: TGTGCCAGCAGTTACGGGACCCCTAACTATGGCTACACCTTC. Translating it yields CASSYGTPNYGYTF. The chain links TRBV28 to TRBJ1-2; weak D call: TRBD1 (5 bases). CDR3 length: 14 amino acids. Per germline, CDR1 MDHEN and CDR2 SYDVKM. The V end lost 4 bases, the J end lost 0 bases, and 9 bases lay between the germline ends.

This sequence joins TRBV7-9 and TRBJ2-1; D remains ambiguous. CDR3 length equals 12 residues. Trimming left V 2 bases short and J 12 bases short, with 11 bases between. Germline lookup yields CDR1 SEHNR and CDR2 FQNEAQ (reference sequence). CDR3 coding DNA: TGTGCCAGCAGCTTATATGAGCTAGGGCAGTTCTTC. Translated, it gives CASSLYELGQFF.